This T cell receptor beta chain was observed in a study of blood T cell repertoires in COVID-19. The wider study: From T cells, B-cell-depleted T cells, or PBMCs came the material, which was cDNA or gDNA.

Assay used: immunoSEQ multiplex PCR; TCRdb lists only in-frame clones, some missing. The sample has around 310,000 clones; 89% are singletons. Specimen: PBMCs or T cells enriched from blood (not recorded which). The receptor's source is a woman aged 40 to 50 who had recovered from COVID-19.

This chain's CDR3 is CASSPDVPGQKSYEQYF. In DNA, the CDR3 is TGCGCCAGCAGTCCAGACGTACCGGGACAGAAATCCTACGAGCAGTACTTC. The V and J genes are TRBV23-1 and TRBJ2-7; TRBD1 agrees at 7 bases. TRBV23-1 is labeled an ORF, and its function is uncertain. J lost 1 base, V lost 4 bases, and 13 bases had no gene match. The CDR3 is 17 residues long.